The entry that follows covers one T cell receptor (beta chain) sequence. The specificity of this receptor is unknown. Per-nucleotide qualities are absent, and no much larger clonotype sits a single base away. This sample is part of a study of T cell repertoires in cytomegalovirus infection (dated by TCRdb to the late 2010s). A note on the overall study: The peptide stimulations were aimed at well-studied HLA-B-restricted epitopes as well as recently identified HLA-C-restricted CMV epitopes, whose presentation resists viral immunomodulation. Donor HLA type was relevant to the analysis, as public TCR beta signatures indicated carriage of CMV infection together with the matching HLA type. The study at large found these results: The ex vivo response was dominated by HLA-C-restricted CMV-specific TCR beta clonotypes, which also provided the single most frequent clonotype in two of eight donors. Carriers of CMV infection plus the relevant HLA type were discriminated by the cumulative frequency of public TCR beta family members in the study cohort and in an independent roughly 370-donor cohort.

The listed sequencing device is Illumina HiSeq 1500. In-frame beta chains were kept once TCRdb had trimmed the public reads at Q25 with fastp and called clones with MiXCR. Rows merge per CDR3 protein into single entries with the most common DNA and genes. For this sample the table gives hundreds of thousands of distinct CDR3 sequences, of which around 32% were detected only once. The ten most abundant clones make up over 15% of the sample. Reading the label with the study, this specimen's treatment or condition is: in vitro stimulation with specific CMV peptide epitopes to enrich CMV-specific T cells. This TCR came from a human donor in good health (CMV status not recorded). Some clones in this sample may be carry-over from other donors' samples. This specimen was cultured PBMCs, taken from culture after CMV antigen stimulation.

The DNA sequence is given as TGTGCTAGTGGCGGGGGGGGGACAGGGGGCACCGGGGAGCTGTTTTTT. Protein translation: CASGGGGTGGTGELFF. The chain was built from TRBV12-5 and TRBJ2-2, with 11 bases matching TRBD1. Inclusive of the bounding cysteine and phenylalanine, the CDR3 is 16 residues long. Of all the DNA, just the CDR3 is kept, 48 bases in frame from base 1. V has 6 bases trimmed and J has 4 bases trimmed; junction bases matching no gene number 7. CDR1 LGHNT and CDR2 FRNRAP were looked up in the germline V gene.